This T cell receptor (beta chain) derives from a study of OX40 agonist ivuxolimab in advanced cancers. Study-wide results and caveats: At 0.1-3.0 mg/kg, partial responders had clonal expansion among the lowest observed.

As regards this clone: The target antigen is unknown.

Some clones are missing from TCRdb's copy, which holds only in-frame ones; the method was immunoSEQ multiplex PCR. The sample consists of 75,000 to 90,000 clones, 92% of them appearing once. The V segment lost 6 bases and the J segment 6 bases; nucleotides outside the gene matches: 6. The CDR3 contains 13 residues. Germline CDR1 is SGHVS and CDR2 is FQNEAQ. This chain uses TRBV7-8 with TRBJ2-7, with 9 nucleotides matching TRBD1. The sample consisted of CD4+ or CD8+ T cells sorted from blood, taken in a trial of the OX40 agonist ivuxolimab. The TCR sequence derives from an adult with an advanced solid tumor such as melanoma, head and neck, liver or kidney cancer. The CDR3 reads CASSSDRGSEQYF. The CDR3 DNA is TGTGCCAGCAGTTCCGACAGGGGGAGCGAGCAGTACTTC.